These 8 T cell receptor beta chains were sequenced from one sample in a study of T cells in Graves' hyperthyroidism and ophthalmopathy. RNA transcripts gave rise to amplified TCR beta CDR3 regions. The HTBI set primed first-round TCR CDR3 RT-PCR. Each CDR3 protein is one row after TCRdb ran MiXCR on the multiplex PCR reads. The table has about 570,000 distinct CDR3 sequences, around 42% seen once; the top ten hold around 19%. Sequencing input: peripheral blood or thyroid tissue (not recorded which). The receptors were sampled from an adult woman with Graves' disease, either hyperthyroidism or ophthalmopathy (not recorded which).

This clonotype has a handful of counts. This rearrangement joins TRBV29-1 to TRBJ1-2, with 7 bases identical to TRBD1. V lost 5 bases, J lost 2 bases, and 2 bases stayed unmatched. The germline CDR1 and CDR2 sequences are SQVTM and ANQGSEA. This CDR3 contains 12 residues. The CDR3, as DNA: TGCAGCGTTCAGGGACAGAACTATGGCTACACCTTC. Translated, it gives CSVQGQNYGYTF.

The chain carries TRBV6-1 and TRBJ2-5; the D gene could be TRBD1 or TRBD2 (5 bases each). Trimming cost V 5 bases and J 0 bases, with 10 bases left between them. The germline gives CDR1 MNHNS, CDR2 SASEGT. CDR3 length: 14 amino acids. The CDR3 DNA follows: TGTGCCAGCAGTCAGGGACGTAACCAAGAGACCCAGTACTTC. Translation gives CASSQGRNQETQYF.

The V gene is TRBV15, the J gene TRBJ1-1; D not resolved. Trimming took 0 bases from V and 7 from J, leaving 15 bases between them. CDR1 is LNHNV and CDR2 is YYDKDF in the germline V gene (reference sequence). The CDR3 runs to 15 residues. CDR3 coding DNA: TGTGCCACCAGCAGAGATATCGGCGGAACGGGTGAAGCTTTCTTT. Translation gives CATSRDIGGTGEAFF. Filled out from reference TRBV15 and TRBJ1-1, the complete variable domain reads DAMVIQNPRYQVTQFGKPVTLSCSQTLNHNVMYWYQQKSSQAPKLLFHYYDKDFNNEADTPDNFQSRRPNTSFCFLDIRSPGLGDTAMYLCATSRDIGGTGEAFFGQGTRLTVV.

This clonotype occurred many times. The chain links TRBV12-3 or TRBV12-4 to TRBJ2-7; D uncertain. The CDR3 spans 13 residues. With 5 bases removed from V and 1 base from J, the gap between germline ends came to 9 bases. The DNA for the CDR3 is TGTGCCAGCAGTCCCATTAGTTCCTACGAGCAGTACTTC. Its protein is CASSPISSYEQYF.

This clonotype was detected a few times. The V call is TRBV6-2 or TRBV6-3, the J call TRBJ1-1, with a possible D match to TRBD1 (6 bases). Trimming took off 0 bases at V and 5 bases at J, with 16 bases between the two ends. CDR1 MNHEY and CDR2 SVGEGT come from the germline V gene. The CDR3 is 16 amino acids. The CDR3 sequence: CASSYSITGWGTEAFF. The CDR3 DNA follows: TGTGCCAGCAGTTACTCGATCACAGGGTGGGGGACTGAAGCTTTCTTT.

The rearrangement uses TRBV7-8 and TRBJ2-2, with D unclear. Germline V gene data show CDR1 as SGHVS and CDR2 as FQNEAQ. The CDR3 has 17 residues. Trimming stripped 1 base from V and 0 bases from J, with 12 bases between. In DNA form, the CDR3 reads TGTGCCAGCAGCTTAGGTCCGGGTCCCACGAACACCGGGGAGCTGTTTTTT. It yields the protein CASSLGPGPTNTGELFF.

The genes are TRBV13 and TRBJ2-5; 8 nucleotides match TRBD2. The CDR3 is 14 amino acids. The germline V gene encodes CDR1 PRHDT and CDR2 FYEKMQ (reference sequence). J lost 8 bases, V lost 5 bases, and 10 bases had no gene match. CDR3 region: CASSRRAGEATQYF. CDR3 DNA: TGTGCCAGCAGCCGACGAGCGGGAGAGGCTACCCAGTACTTC.

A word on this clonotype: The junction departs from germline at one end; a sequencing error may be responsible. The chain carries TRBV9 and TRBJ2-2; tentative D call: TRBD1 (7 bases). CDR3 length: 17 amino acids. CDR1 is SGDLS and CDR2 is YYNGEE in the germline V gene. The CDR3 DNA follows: TGTGCCAGCAGCCCTTGGGGGGACAGCCGAGACACCGGGGAGCTGCTTTTT. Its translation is CASSPWGDSRDTGELLF.